This TCR beta chain was sequenced for a study of T cells in Graves' hyperthyroidism and ophthalmopathy. Study-wide results and caveats: Most thyroid-expanded clonotypes above 0.001 were also found in blood. The model anticipated ophthalmopathy a median around 6 months pre-onset.

Disease duration was under 3 months in the ophthalmopathy patients, who also had a Clinical Activity Score of at least 3 and a NOSPECS grade of at least 4. It was uncontrolled infection, other autoimmune disease, pregnancy or lactation that excluded patients. This clonotype has ten or more counts. As yet, its antigen is unknown. TCR beta CDR3 regions were amplified from RNA transcripts. With the HTBI primer set, the TCR CDR3 went through a first round of RT-PCR. TCRdb used MiXCR to reprocess the multiplex PCR reads, holding one entry per CDR3 protein. The repertoire has approximately 430,000 distinct CDR3 sequences, roughly 15% of them found once; the top ten carry approximately 13%. Germline V gene sequence: CDR1 SGHTS, CDR2 YDEGEE. The V gene lost 0 bases and the J gene lost 7 bases, with 16 bases spanning the gap. This CDR3 has 15 residues.

The J gene is TRBJ1-1, the V gene TRBV5-8; perhaps TRBD1 as D (6 bases). This receptor was obtained from a young man with Graves' ophthalmopathy. The sample was blood. The CDR3 spells CASSLAFGRGNEAFF. DNA of the CDR3: TGTGCCAGCAGCTTGGCCTTCGGCAGGGGAAATGAAGCTTTCTTT.